This T cell receptor (beta chain) was profiled in a study of cytomegalovirus exposure and HLA in healthy donors. PCR used 60 Vbeta primers and 13 Jbeta primers. Methods used by the authors: In a later analysis, the count reached tens of millions of unique TCR beta chains, with approximately 10 million shared. Sequenced by immunoSEQ multiplex PCR; TCRdb stores in-frame clones only, minus some. The DNA was the basis for D and trimming; V, J and clone size are from that table. The sample has 150,000 to 200,000 clones, about four fifths seen once. In regard to this clone: The junction differs from germline at one of its ends, possibly a read error.

The CDR3 has 13 amino acids. The germline V gene encodes CDR1 SEHNR and CDR2 FQNEAQ (reference sequence). The J gene is TRBJ2-1, the V gene TRBV7-9; D possibly corresponds to TRBD1 (5 bases). The sample consisted of PBMCs. This receptor was identified in a woman between 50 and 59 years old in good health and CMV-seronegative. CDR3 in DNA: TGTTCCAGCAGCTCTCCATCTAGGGGTGAGCAGTTCTTC. Protein product: CSSSSPSRGEQFF.